This is a list of T cell receptor beta chains from one sample in a study of identifying expanded T cells in peripheral blood. Profiling relied on immunoSEQ multiplex PCR, and the TCRdb table lists in-frame clones only, not all of them. Counted here are more than 95,000 clones, approximately 80% occurring once; the ten biggest clones make up 2.5% to 4%. The specimen was blood. Receptors originate from a person aged 18 to 70 in good health. Both conserved end residues are part of each CDR3.

J gene: TRBJ1-1; V gene: TRBV18; CDR3 protein: CASSSTSPGTEAFF
J gene: TRBJ2-5; V gene: TRBV15; CDR3 protein: CATSRHYQETQYF
J gene: TRBJ2-7; V gene: TRBV9; CDR3 protein: CASSTRQGISYEQYF
J gene: TRBJ2-1; V gene: TRBV27; CDR3 protein: CASSTYNEQFF
J gene: TRBJ2-7; V gene: TRBV14; CDR3 protein: CASSQDTNRDTHYEQYF
J gene: TRBJ1-2; V gene: TRBV6-6; CDR3 protein: CASSHPIRGSYGYTF
J gene: TRBJ1-6; V gene: TRBV6-1; CDR3 protein: CASSPGTGQNSPLHF
J gene: TRBJ1-1; V gene: TRBV11-2; CDR3 protein: CASSPQARVTEAFF
J gene: TRBJ2-7; V gene: TRBV4-3; CDR3 protein: CASSRTSGRAYEQYF
J gene: TRBJ2-7; V gene: TRBV30; CDR3 protein: CAWSETTYEQYF
J gene: TRBJ2-1; V gene: TRBV2; CDR3 protein: CATTGQTYNEQFF
J gene: TRBJ1-2; V gene: TRBV29-1; CDR3 protein: CSAYLYGYTF
J gene: TRBJ1-5; V gene: TRBV6-1; CDR3 protein: CASSARQGNGNQPQHF
J gene: TRBJ2-5; V gene: TRBV7-2; CDR3 protein: CASRATGVETQYF
J gene: TRBJ1-2; V gene: TRBV7-2; CDR3 protein: CASRVGSNYGYTF
J gene: TRBJ1-5; V gene: TRBV2; CDR3 protein: CATHPGGAWNQPQHF
J gene: TRBJ1-4; V gene: TRBV6-5; CDR3 protein: CASSQGAATNEKLFF
J gene: TRBJ2-7; V gene: TRBV30; CDR3 protein: CAWSVGQNYEQYF
J gene: TRBJ2-2; V gene: TRBV5-1; CDR3 protein: CASSLGKGSTGELFF
J gene: TRBJ2-5; V gene: TRBV5-4; CDR3 protein: CASSAPVAQETQYF
J gene: TRBJ2-7; V gene: TRBV7-6; CDR3 protein: CASSLLSSAEQYF
J gene: TRBJ2-1; V gene: TRBV7-2; CDR3 protein: CASSLGSSYNEQFF
J gene: TRBJ1-1; V gene: TRBV18; CDR3 protein: CASSPSGVGTEAFF
J gene: TRBJ1-2; V gene: TRBV18; CDR3 protein: CASSPRQGPPDGYTF
J gene: TRBJ1-1; V gene: TRBV7-9; CDR3 protein: CASSQTLRAFF
J gene: TRBJ2-3; V gene: TRBV29-1; CDR3 protein: CSVTTSGAMGDTQYF
J gene: TRBJ1-1; V gene: TRBV19; CDR3 protein: CASSMLRGNTEAFF
J gene: TRBJ2-3; V gene: TRBV6-5; CDR3 protein: CASSQGEGTQYF
J gene: TRBJ1-5; V gene: TRBV7-9; CDR3 protein: CASSLEGREGQPQHF
J gene: TRBJ2-7; V gene: TRBV30; CDR3 protein: CAWTTGTGSGGEQYF
J gene: TRBJ1-2; V gene: TRBV7-9; CDR3 protein: CASSLFETGSRYGYTF
J gene: TRBJ1-6; V gene: TRBV6-5; CDR3 protein: CASSYGLGYNSPLHF
J gene: TRBJ2-7; V gene: TRBV25-1; CDR3 protein: CASSRGLGTYEQYF
J gene: TRBJ1-1; V gene: TRBV7-9; CDR3 protein: CASSPQGTQDSEAFF
J gene: TRBJ2-7; V gene: TRBV5-5; CDR3 protein: CASSPGTAYEQYF
J gene: TRBJ1-1; V gene: TRBV6-5; CDR3 protein: CASTDGVTGTEAFF
J gene: TRBJ2-1; V gene: TRBV9; CDR3 protein: CASSGSNEQFF
J gene: TRBJ2-1; V gene: TRBV7-9; CDR3 protein: CASSLGKNEQFF
J gene: TRBJ2-7; V gene: TRBV4-1; CDR3 protein: CASSQGRTYEQYF
J gene: TRBJ2-7; V gene: TRBV10-2; CDR3 protein: CASSEISYEQYF
J gene: TRBJ2-5; V gene: TRBV9; CDR3 protein: CASSVDAVRQETQYF
J gene: TRBJ2-7; V gene: TRBV27; CDR3 protein: CASRTGGIEQYF
J gene: TRBJ1-3; V gene: TRBV9; CDR3 protein: CASSVAVASGNTIYF
J gene: TRBJ1-2; V gene: TRBV18; CDR3 protein: CASSPTGQGLGGYTF
J gene: TRBJ1-4; V gene: TRBV7-9; CDR3 protein: CASSFSMGQQNEKLFF
J gene: TRBJ1-1; V gene: TRBV6-6; CDR3 protein: CASSFFMTVMNTEAFF
J gene: TRBJ1-5; V gene: TRBV15; CDR3 protein: CATSSGTVGANQPQHF
J gene: TRBJ2-1; V gene: TRBV7-7; CDR3 protein: CASSLVFTGVNEQFF
J gene: TRBJ1-1; V gene: TRBV9; CDR3 protein: CASSVDPGMNTEAFF
J gene: TRBJ1-2; V gene: TRBV27; CDR3 protein: CASGGGHGYTF
J gene: TRBJ2-2; V gene: TRBV18; CDR3 protein: CASGSAGNTGELFF
J gene: TRBJ2-1; V gene: TRBV9; CDR3 protein: CASSSDPNEQFF
J gene: TRBJ2-7; V gene: TRBV27; CDR3 protein: CASSLSDRPYEQYF
J gene: TRBJ2-3; V gene: TRBV7-2; CDR3 protein: CASSPEWWDTQYF
J gene: TRBJ1-2; V gene: TRBV7-8; CDR3 protein: CASSWETFRTVYGYTF